The 10 T cell receptor beta chains presented below share a single source sample, sequenced in a study of regulatory T cells in long-lasting Graves disease. Sample time point: persistent/refractory GD, antithyroid drugs over 5 years with positive TRAb. PBMCs provided the RNA from which the TCR library was made. Combining iRepertoire HTBI primers with Arm-PCR of CDR3 regions, the authors built TCR beta libraries. Via MiXCR, TCRdb re-called the multiplex PCR reads, giving one row per CDR3 protein. Of fewer than 600,000 distinct CDR3 sequences detected, less than 25% appear once; the ten largest clones hold around 14%. Source: peripheral blood mononuclear cells (PBMCs), taken when the disease was refractory, from a patient treated with antithyroid drugs. These receptors came from a female donor with Graves disease.

This clonotype turned up a few times. The chain has TRBV9 and TRBJ2-2, with TRBD1 as a possible D gene (5 bases). V was shortened by 4 bases and J by 5 bases, with 12 bases between the two germline ends. CDR3 length: 14 amino acids. Germline values: CDR1 SGDLS, CDR2 YYNGEE. In nucleotides, the CDR3 is TGTGCCAGCAGCCCAAAGGCAGGGACCGGGGAGCTGTTTTTT. It encodes CASSPKAGTGELFF.

This CDR3 is CASSYSRGPQPQHF. In nucleotides, the CDR3 is TGTGCCAGCAGTTACTCGAGAGGCCCCCAGCCCCAGCATTTT. The chain joins TRBV6-5 to TRBJ1-5, with D uncertain. Per germline, CDR1 MNHEY and CDR2 SVGAGI. This CDR3 spans 14 amino acids. The V end lost 0 bases, the J end lost 7 bases, and 10 bases lay between the germline ends.

This clonotype has just a few counts. The chain carries TRBV4-1 and TRBJ2-4; the match to TRBD1 covers 9 bases. Losses at the gene ends were 4 bases for V and 9 bases for J; bases not matched to a gene: 13. The CDR3 spans 16 residues. Germline assignment: CDR1 MGHRA and CDR2 YSYEKL. The CDR3 DNA is TGCGCCAGCAGCCTTGGGCCGGGACAGGGTCTCACCATTCAGTACTTC. Its protein is CASSLGPGQGLTIQYF.

There are a few counts of this clonotype. The chain couples TRBV11-3 to TRBJ2-2; 13 bases align to TRBD2. J gave up 5 bases and V 5 bases, and 5 bases lay outside the gene matches. Germline CDR1 reads SGHNT; CDR2 reads YENEEA. CDR3 length: 16 residues. CDR3 coding DNA: TGTGCCAGCAGCCCCCGACTAGCGGGGGGTACCGGGGAGCTGTTTTTT. Encoded protein: CASSPRLAGGTGELFF.

The V call is TRBV19, the J call TRBJ1-1; D gene ambiguous. The germline V and J ends were trimmed by 0 bases and 6 bases, with 8 bases remaining between them. The CDR3 runs to 13 residues. From germline, CDR1 is LNHDA and CDR2 SQIVND (reference sequence). This chain's CDR3 is CASSIDLGSEAFF. The DNA of the CDR3 is TGTGCCAGTAGTATAGATCTTGGTTCTGAAGCTTTCTTT.

The CDR3 spells CASSQDRGPQETQYF. CDR3 bases: TGCGCCAGCAGCCAAGATCGGGGGCCACAAGAGACCCAGTACTTC. The chain carries TRBV4-1 and TRBJ2-5; D tentatively fits TRBD1 or TRBD2 (6 bases each). The V gene lost 0 bases and the J gene lost 2 bases, with 10 bases spanning the gap. The CDR3 length is 15 residues. Looked up from germline, CDR1 is MGHRA and CDR2 is YSYEKL.

V gene TRBV7-8 combines with J gene TRBJ1-4, with a tentative D call TRBD1 (5 bases). Between the trimmed V and J ends, which lost 5 bases and 10 bases, there was a span of 14 bases. Germline V lookup: CDR1 SGHVS, CDR2 FQNEAQ. This CDR3 region has 13 residues. This CDR3 is CASSPQGHVKLFF. CDR3 DNA: TGTGCCAGCAGCCCGCAGGGCCACGTAAAACTGTTTTTT.

Regarding this clonotype: A much larger clone is a single base away; this may be a read error. This sequence joins TRBV28 and TRBJ1-1; 7 positions match TRBD1. In germline, CDR1 is MDHEN, CDR2 SYDVKM. CDR3 length: 13 amino acids. CDR3 in amino acids: CANSSGTVKLAFF. CDR3 DNA sequence: TGTGCCAACAGTTCTGGGACAGTAAAGTTAGCTTTCTTT. Complete variable domain (other parts from reference TRBV28 and TRBJ1-1): DVKVTQSSRYLVKRTGEKVFLECVQDMDHENMFWYRQDPGLGLRLIYFSYDVKMKEKGDIPEGYSVSREKKERFSLILESASTNQTSMYLCANSSGTVKLAFFGQGTRLTVV.

This rearrangement joins TRBV7-3 to TRBJ2-2, with 9 bases matching TRBD2. V gave up 5 bases and J gave up 2 bases; unmatched junction bases: 6. Germline CDR1 and CDR2: SGHTA and FQGTGA. This CDR3 region has 16 residues. The CDR3 bases are TGTGCCAGCAGCCCCATAGCGGGAGTCAACACCGGGGAGCTGTTTTTT. It yields the protein CASSPIAGVNTGELFF.

The chain carries TRBV18 and TRBJ1-1; D gene uncertain. CDR1 is KGHSH and CDR2 is LQKENI in the germline V gene. V shed 2 bases and J shed 1 base, with 8 bases lying between them. The CDR3 covers 14 residues. CDR3 protein: CASSPFGPNTEAFF. DNA of the CDR3: TGTGCCAGCTCACCATTCGGGCCGAACACTGAAGCTTTCTTT. The full variable domain, completed using reference TRBV18 and TRBJ1-1, is NAGVMQNPRHLVRRRGQEARLRCSPMKGHSHVYWYRQLPEEGLKFMVYLQKENIIDESGMPKERFSAEFPKEGPSILRIQQVVRGDSAAYFCASSPFGPNTEAFFGQGTRLTVV.